The 29 T cell receptor beta chains below come from one sample, sequenced in a study of blood T cells in healthy people across ages. For the second PCR, which ran for about 7 to 11 cycles, a sample-barcoded 5' primer and a J-beta primer mix were used. TCRdb analysed the 5' RACE reads with MiXCR anew, one entry per CDR3 protein. Of about 1.7 million distinct CDR3 sequences listed, under 30% are singletons. Sequencing was carried out using blood. The source is a woman aged 30 to 39 in good health.

This clonotype was seen repeatedly, ten times or more. This chain joins TRBV11-2 and TRBJ2-3; 7 nucleotides agree with TRBD2. The CDR3 runs to 16 residues. Per germline, CDR1 SGHAT and CDR2 FQNNGV. With V trimmed by 1 base and J by 0 bases, 4 bases remained unmatched. The chain's CDR3 is CASSLGAGESTDTQYF. The DNA of the CDR3 is TGTGCCAGCAGCTTAGGGGCGGGGGAAAGCACAGATACGCAGTATTTT.

The rearrangement links TRBV20-1 to TRBJ2-5; 7 bases fit TRBD2. V lost 8 bases, J lost 2 bases, and 14 bases stayed unmatched. In germline, CDR1 is DFQATT, CDR2 SNEGSKA (reference sequence). The CDR3 is 15 residues long. The CDR3 loop is CSTARAGEVQETQYF. In DNA, the CDR3 is TGCAGTACTGCCCGGGCGGGGGAGGTTCAAGAGACCCAGTACTTC.

In the case of this clonotype: Given the absence of the conserved phenylalanine or tryptophan at the CDR3 end, a read error is likely. The rearrangement joins TRBV6-5 to TRBJ1-1; no clear D gene. From germline, CDR1 is MNHEY and CDR2 SVGAGI. Trimming took off 8 bases at V and 4 bases at J, with 14 bases between the two ends. The CDR3 is 13 amino acids. The CDR3 loop is CASSEVWGTEAFT. CDR3 nucleotide sequence: TGTGCCAGCTCGGAGGTCTGGGGCACTGAAGCTTTCACT.

This clonotype occurred a few times. The chain joins TRBV9 to TRBJ2-7; a possible D gene is TRBD2 (5 bases). The germline V gene encodes CDR1 SGDLS and CDR2 YYNGEE. The CDR3 runs to 15 residues. The ends were cut back, 4 bases at V and 3 bases at J, with 17 bases in the middle. The CDR3 here is CASSPSISGGYEQYF. CDR3 in DNA: TGTGCCAGCAGCCCCTCGATTTCAGGAGGCTACGAGCAGTACTTC.

The chain links TRBV5-1 to TRBJ2-7; perhaps D is TRBD1 or TRBD2 (7 bases each). This CDR3 has 14 residues. Germline CDR1 is SGHRS and CDR2 is YFSETQ. V shed 3 bases and J shed 3 bases, with 13 bases lying between them. CDR3 in amino acids: CASSSTGDYYEQYF. The CDR3 region has the DNA TGCGCCAGCAGCTCCACAGGGGACTACTACGAGCAGTACTTC.

Ten or more counts support this clonotype. This sequence joins TRBV28 and TRBJ2-7; 8 nucleotides line up with TRBD1. This CDR3 contains 12 residues. The germline gives CDR1 MDHEN, CDR2 SYDVKM. Trimming took 7 bases from V and 4 from J; bases not matched to a gene: 3. CDR3 sequence reads: CASKDRVYEQYF. CDR3 coding DNA: TGTGCCAGCAAGGACAGGGTTTACGAGCAGTACTTC.

This clonotype has only one observation. The conserved phenylalanine or tryptophan normally closing the CDR3 is absent here, so this likely arose from a read error. The chain uses TRBV4-1 and TRBJ2-7, with D possibly matching TRBD2 (6 bases). The better agreement between TRBJ2-5 and the DNA end casts doubt on the J call. This CDR3 is built from 13 residues. CDR1 is MGHRA, CDR2 YSYEKL, per germline. CDR3 sequence: CASSQTRGETQYL. The CDR3 coding sequence is TGCGCCAGCAGTCAGACTAGAGGAGAGACCCAGTACCTC.

A few counts support this clonotype. The CDR3 protein is CASSPTGTKNYGYTF. CDR3 sequence (DNA): TGTGCCAGCAGTCCAACCGGGACAAAAAACTATGGCTACACCTTC. The chain is built from TRBV27 and TRBJ1-2; weak D call: TRBD1 (6 bases). Germline V gene data show CDR1 as MNHEY and CDR2 as SMNVEV (reference sequence). The CDR3 sequence is 15 residues long. V was trimmed by 5 bases and J by 2 bases, leaving 15 bases between them.

This clonotype was counted ten times or more. The chain is built from TRBV3-1 and TRBJ2-7; 9 bases fit TRBD2. Trimming cost V 4 bases and J 4 bases; bases outside gene matches: 8. This CDR3 has 15 amino acids. Per germline, CDR1 LGHDT and CDR2 YNNKEL (reference sequence). DNA for the CDR3: TGTGCCAGCAGCCGATACGTTAGCGGGGGTTACGAGCAGTACTTC. Translating it yields CASSRYVSGGYEQYF.

This clonotype was detected many times. This chain uses TRBV2 with TRBJ1-4; D might be TRBD1 (6 bases). The germline gives CDR1 SNHLY, CDR2 FYNNEI. Trimming took off 5 bases at V and 0 bases at J, with 10 bases between the two ends. The CDR3 is 15 residues long. The CDR3 DNA sequence: TGTGCCAGCAGTCCGGACAGATCAACTAATGAAAAACTGTTTTTT. This codes for CASSPDRSTNEKLFF.

This sequence joins TRBV12-5 and TRBJ2-5, with D perhaps given as TRBD1 or TRBD2 (5 bases each). The CDR3 totals 12 residues. The germline V gene encodes CDR1 LGHNT and CDR2 FRNRAP. The V and J ends lost 6 bases and 11 bases respectively, with 16 bases between them. The CDR3 reads CASGGPLGVQYF. The CDR3 region has the DNA TGTGCTAGTGGGGGACCCCTTGGGGTGCAGTACTTC.

This clonotype was seen repeatedly, ten times or more. This chain links TRBV5-1 with TRBJ2-5; possibly TRBD1 for D (6 bases). The CDR3 length is 13 residues. V was pared by 7 bases and J by 1 base, with 11 bases between. The V gene's germline CDR1 is SGHRS and CDR2 YFSETQ. The CDR3 nucleotides are TGCGCCAGCGGCGAGGACAGCCAAGAGACCCAGTACTTC. Protein sequence: CASGEDSQETQYF.

J is TRBJ2-7 and V is TRBV29-1, with TRBD1 as a possible D gene (5 bases). V gave up 4 bases and J gave up 0 bases, with 10 bases separating them. The CDR3 consists of 13 residues. Germline lookup yields CDR1 SQVTM and CDR2 ANQGSEA. This chain's CDR3 is CSVAGRFSYEQYF. The CDR3 nucleotides are TGCAGCGTTGCAGGGCGATTCTCCTACGAGCAGTACTTC.

This clonotype occurred a few times. V and J are TRBV3-1 and TRBJ2-1, with 9 bases aligning to TRBD2. Unmatched junction bases numbered 7, after V lost 2 bases and J lost 8 bases. This CDR3 region has 15 residues. Germline CDR1 is LGHDT and CDR2 is YNNKEL (reference sequence). The CDR3 bases are TGTGCCAGCAGCCAATACTTGGCGGGAGGGCATGAGCAGTTCTTC. Translated: CASSQYLAGGHEQFF.

In its sample, this clonotype was seen a few times. The CDR3, as DNA: TGCAGTGCTAGCGTCACAGGGCGCGGGGAGACCCAGTACTTC. As protein: CSASVTGRGETQYF. The rearrangement links TRBV20-1 to TRBJ2-5; a weak D match, TRBD1 (6 bases). Germline-derived CDR1 and CDR2 are DFQATT and SNEGSKA (reference sequence). Trimming left V 3 bases short and J 5 bases short, with 16 bases between. The CDR3 contains 14 residues.

The chain couples TRBV13 to TRBJ2-1, with D possibly being TRBD1 or TRBD2 (5 bases each). Between the trimmed V and J ends, which lost 4 bases and 10 bases, there was a span of 14 bases. CDR3 size: 13 residues. The germline V gene has CDR1 PRHDT and CDR2 FYEKMQ (reference sequence). The CDR3 coding sequence is TGTGCCAGCAGCTCCCGGCCGGGGACCGAGCAGTTCTTC. This encodes CASSSRPGTEQFF.

The V gene is TRBV7-9, the J gene TRBJ2-5; 11 nucleotides line up with TRBD2. The J segment lost 5 bases and the V segment lost 5 bases, leaving 7 bases of the junction unmatched. The germline V gene encodes CDR1 SEHNR and CDR2 FQNEAQ (reference sequence). The CDR3 is 15 residues long. The CDR3 region has the DNA TGTGCCAGCAGCCAAACGACTAGCGGGATGGAGACCCAGTACTTC. It yields the protein CASSQTTSGMETQYF.

The V call is TRBV9, the J call TRBJ1-6, with 8 bases matching TRBD1. CDR3 length: 14 amino acids. After removal of 4 bases from V and 7 bases from J, the junction contained 4 bases not matched to a gene. CDR1 is SGDLS, CDR2 YYNGEE, per germline. CDR3: CASSPRTGNSPLHF. DNA for the CDR3: TGTGCCAGCAGCCCCCGGACAGGGAATTCACCCCTCCACTTT.

The chain has TRBV24-1 and TRBJ1-5; a weak D match, TRBD1 (5 bases). Germline V gene lookup returns CDR1 KGHDR and CDR2 SFDVKD. The CDR3 runs 13 residues. Between the trimmed V and J ends, which lost 7 bases and 7 bases, there was a span of 13 bases. The CDR3 loop reads CATRDSGYQPQHF. The CDR3 DNA is TGTGCCACCAGGGACTCAGGGTACCAGCCCCAGCATTTT.

V usage is TRBV12-3 or TRBV12-4 and J usage is TRBJ1-2, with TRBD1 matching over 7 bases. J was trimmed by 4 bases and V by 4 bases; bases with no gene match: 12. The CDR3 totals 16 residues. Here the CDR3 DNA reads TGTGCCAGCAGTTCCTCTACCGGGACAGCGAGCTATGGCTACACCTTC. Protein sequence: CASSSSTGTASYGYTF.

The genes are TRBV6-1 and TRBJ2-3; the D gene is possibly TRBD2 (5 bases). Germline values: CDR1 MNHNS, CDR2 SASEGT. The CDR3 is 14 residues long. The V end was cut by 10 bases, the J end by 5 bases, with 19 bases between. CDR3 bases: TGTGCCACCCAAGGGTGGAGAGGGTTAGATACGCAGTATTTT. It codes for CATQGWRGLDTQYF.

Details on this clonotype: A much larger clone differs by one base, so this may be a read error. The V gene is TRBV10-1, the J gene TRBJ2-1; unclear D gene. Looked up from germline, CDR1 is WNHNN and CDR2 is SYGVQD (reference sequence). The CDR3 is 13 amino acids. Here the CDR3 reads CASSKSSWAEQFF. In DNA, the CDR3 is TGCGCCAGCAGTAAGTCTTCCTGGGCTGAGCAGTTCTTC.

This clonotype was counted only a few times. The gene calls are TRBV6-5 and TRBJ2-3, with 9 bases fitting TRBD2. J was trimmed by 2 bases and V by 2 bases; bases with no gene match: 11. The CDR3 runs to 18 residues. The V gene's germline CDR1 is MNHEY and CDR2 SVGAGI. This CDR3 is CASSYPSGAGGVTDTQYF. The CDR3 region has the DNA TGTGCCAGCAGTTACCCCAGCGGGGCGGGGGGGGTCACAGATACGCAGTATTTT.

The chain carries TRBV20-1 and TRBJ2-1; 7 bases map to TRBD1. Trimming took 5 bases from V and 5 from J; bases not matched to a gene: 6. The CDR3 contains 13 residues. Germline CDR1 DFQATT, CDR2 SNEGSKA (reference sequence). The CDR3 DNA is TGCAGTGCTCTAACCGGGACAGACAATGAGCAGTTCTTC. Amino acid sequence: CSALTGTDNEQFF.

This clonotype was picked up many times. The J gene is TRBJ2-7, the V gene TRBV12-3 or TRBV12-4, with 10 bases matching TRBD1. The CDR3 contains 14 residues. Germline trimming cut 6 bases from V and 5 bases from J; bases unmatched to any gene: 7. CDR3 loop: CASSHRDRGHEQYF. The CDR3 DNA reads as TGTGCCAGCAGCCACCGGGACAGGGGCCACGAGCAGTACTTC.

As concerns this clonotype: This may come from a read error, since a much larger clone is one base off. The V call is TRBV5-1, the J call TRBJ2-7; 7 bases are shared with TRBD1. CDR1 and CDR2 (germline): SGHRS, YFSETQ. There are 15 residues in the CDR3. CDR3 DNA: TGCGCCGGCAGCTTGGGGGACAGCGATGCCTACGAGCAGTACTTC. Protein product: CAGSLGDSDAYEQYF. Looking up the rest from reference TRBV5-1 and TRBJ2-7 gives the full variable domain: KAGVTQTPRYLIKTRGQQVTLSCSPISGHRSVSWYQQTPGQGLQFLFEYFSETQRNKGNFPGRFSGRQFSNSRSEMNVSTLELGDSALYLCAGSLGDSDAYEQYFGPGTRLTVT.

The chain uses TRBV3-1 and TRBJ2-7; D perhaps matches TRBD2 (6 bases). The germline gives CDR1 LGHDT, CDR2 YNNKEL (reference sequence). CDR3 length equals 15 residues. The V end was cut by 0 bases, the J end by 1 base, with 10 bases between. The CDR3 here is CASSQDGSGSYEQYF. CDR3 coding DNA: TGTGCCAGCAGCCAAGATGGCAGCGGGTCCTACGAGCAGTACTTC.

The chain joins TRBV2 to TRBJ2-4; D gene uncertain. This CDR3 contains 12 residues. The germline V gene has CDR1 SNHLY and CDR2 FYNNEI. The germline V and J ends were trimmed by 4 bases and 5 bases, with 6 bases remaining between them. This chain's CDR3 is CASSALQNIQYF. CDR3 bases: TGTGCCAGCAGTGCCTTACAAAACATTCAGTACTTC.

This clonotype was picked up many times. The J gene is TRBJ2-7, the V gene TRBV7-3; D is unresolved. The CDR3 spans 15 residues. V lost 0 bases to trimming and J lost 2 bases, with 11 bases between them. Germline V gives CDR1 SGHTA, CDR2 FQGTGA. The CDR3 reads CASSLTFGPAYEQYF. The DNA of the CDR3 is TGTGCCAGCAGCTTAACTTTCGGTCCCGCCTACGAGCAGTACTTC.